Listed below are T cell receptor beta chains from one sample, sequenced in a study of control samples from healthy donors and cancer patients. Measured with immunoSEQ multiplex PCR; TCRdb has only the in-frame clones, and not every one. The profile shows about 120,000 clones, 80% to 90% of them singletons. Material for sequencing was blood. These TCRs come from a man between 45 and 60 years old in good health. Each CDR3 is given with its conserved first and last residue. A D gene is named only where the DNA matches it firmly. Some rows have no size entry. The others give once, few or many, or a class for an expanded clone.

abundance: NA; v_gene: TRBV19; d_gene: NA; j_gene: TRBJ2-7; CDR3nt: TGTGCCAGTAGTATGGGGACATACTACTACGAGCAGTACTTC; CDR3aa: CASSMGTYYYEQYF
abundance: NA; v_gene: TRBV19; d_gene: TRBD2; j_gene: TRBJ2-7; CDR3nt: TGTGCCAGTAGTATAGCTGCCCGGACTAGCGGATCCTACGAGCAGTACTTC; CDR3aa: CASSIAARTSGSYEQYF
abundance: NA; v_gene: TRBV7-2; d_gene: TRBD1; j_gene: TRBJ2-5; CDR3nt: TGTGCCAGCAGCCTCACAGGGGGCCAAGAGACCCAGTACTTC; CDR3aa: CASSLTGGQETQYF
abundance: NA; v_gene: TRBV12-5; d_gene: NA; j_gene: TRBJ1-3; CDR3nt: TGTGCTAGTGGTTTGGGCGACAGAGGCTCTGGAAACACCATATATTTT; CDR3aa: CASGLGDRGSGNTIYF
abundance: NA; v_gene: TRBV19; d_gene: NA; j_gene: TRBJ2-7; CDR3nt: TGTGCCAGTAGTATTACGGGGGCAGTCTACGAGCAGTACTTC; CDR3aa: CASSITGAVYEQYF
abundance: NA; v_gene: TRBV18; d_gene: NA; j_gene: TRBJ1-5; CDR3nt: TGTGCCAGCTCACCCAACCTCAATCAGCCCCAGCATTTT; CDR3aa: CASSPNLNQPQHF
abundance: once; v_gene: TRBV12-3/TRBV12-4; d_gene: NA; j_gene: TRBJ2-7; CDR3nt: TGTGCCAGCAGGAAAGGGATGGGCCACGAGCAGTACTTC; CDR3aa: CASRKGMGHEQYF
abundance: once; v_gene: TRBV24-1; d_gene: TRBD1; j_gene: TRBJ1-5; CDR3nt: TGTGCCACCAGTGATTCAACAGGGGTCGGTCAGCCCCAGCATTTT; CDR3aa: CATSDSTGVGQPQHF
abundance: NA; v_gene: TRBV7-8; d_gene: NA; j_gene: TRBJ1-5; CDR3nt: TGTGCCAGCAGCTTAGAAGGGGGACAGCCCCAGCATTTT; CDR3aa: CASSLEGGQPQHF
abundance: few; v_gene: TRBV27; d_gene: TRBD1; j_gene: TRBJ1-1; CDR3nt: TGTGCCAGCAGTTTATCGGGACAGGGGGCGCCCCGTCGGGCTTTCTTT; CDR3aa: CASSLSGQGAPRRAFF
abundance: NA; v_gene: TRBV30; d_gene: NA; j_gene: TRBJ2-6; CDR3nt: TGTGCCTGGAGTGTACATGGGGAAGGCGTCCTGACTTTC; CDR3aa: CAWSVHGEGVLTF
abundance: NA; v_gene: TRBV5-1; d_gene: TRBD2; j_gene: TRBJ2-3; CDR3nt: TGCGCCAGCAGCTCTTCCCTAGCGGGGGGGACGAATACGCAGTATTTT; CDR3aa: CASSSSLAGGTNTQYF
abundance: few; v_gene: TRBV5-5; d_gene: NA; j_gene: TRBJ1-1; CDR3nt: TGTGCCAGCAGCTTGACAGGGAAAACTGAAGCTTTCTTT; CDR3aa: CASSLTGKTEAFF
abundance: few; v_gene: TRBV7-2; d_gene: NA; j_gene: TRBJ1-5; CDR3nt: TGTGCCAGCAGCTTCAGGCCGGGGGGCGGTCAGCCCCAGCATTTT; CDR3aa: CASSFRPGGGQPQHF
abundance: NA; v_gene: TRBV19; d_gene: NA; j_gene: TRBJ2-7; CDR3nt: TGTGCCAGAGCCCGACAGGGGAGGGGCTCCTACGAGCAGTACTTC; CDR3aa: CARARQGRGSYEQYF
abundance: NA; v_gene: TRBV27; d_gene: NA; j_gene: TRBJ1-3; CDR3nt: TGTGCCAGCAGTTTTCATGGAGCTGGAGAAGCTGGAAACACCATATATTTT; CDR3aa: CASSFHGAGEAGNTIYF
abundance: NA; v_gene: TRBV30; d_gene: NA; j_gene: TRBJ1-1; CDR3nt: TGTGCCTGGATCCCCCGGGGGGGGAGGAGGAACACTGAAGCTTTCTTT; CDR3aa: CAWIPRGGRRNTEAFF
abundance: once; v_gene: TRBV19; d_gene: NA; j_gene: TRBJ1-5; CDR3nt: TGTGCCAGTAGTATAGGGACGAAGGGAGGGGGCAATCAGCCCCAGCATTTT; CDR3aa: CASSIGTKGGGNQPQHF
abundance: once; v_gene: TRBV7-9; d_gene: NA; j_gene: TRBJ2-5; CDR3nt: TGTGCCAGCAGCTTAAGACAGCACCAAGAGACCCAGTACTTC; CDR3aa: CASSLRQHQETQYF
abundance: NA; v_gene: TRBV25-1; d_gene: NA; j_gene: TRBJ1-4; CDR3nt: TGTGCCAGCAGTGACCTTTGGACTGCAACTAATGAAAAACTGTTTTTT; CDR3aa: CASSDLWTATNEKLFF
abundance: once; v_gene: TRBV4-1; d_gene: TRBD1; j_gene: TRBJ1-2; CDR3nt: TGCGCCAGCAGCCAAGACCCGACAGGGACCTATGGCTACACCTTC; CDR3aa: CASSQDPTGTYGYTF
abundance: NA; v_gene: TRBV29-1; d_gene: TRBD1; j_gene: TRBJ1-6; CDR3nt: TGCAGCGTTGCTCAGTCCGGGACAGAACTCTACTTT; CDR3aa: CSVAQSGTELYF
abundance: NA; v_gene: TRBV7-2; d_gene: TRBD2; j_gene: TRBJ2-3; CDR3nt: TGTGCCAGCAGCTTAGATAGCGGGGCCGGAGATACGCAGTATTTT; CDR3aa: CASSLDSGAGDTQYF
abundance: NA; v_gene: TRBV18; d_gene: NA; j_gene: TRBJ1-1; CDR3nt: TGTGCCAGCTCCCCAGAAGGAGGGAGCACTGAAGCTTTCTTT; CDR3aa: CASSPEGGSTEAFF
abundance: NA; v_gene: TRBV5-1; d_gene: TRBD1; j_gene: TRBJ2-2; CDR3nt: TGCGCCAGCAGCACGGGACAGGGCAACACCGGGGAGCTGTTTTTT; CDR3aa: CASSTGQGNTGELFF
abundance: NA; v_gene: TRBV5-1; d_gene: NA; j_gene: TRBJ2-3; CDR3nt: TGCGCCAGCAGCTTGATGTCTAACGCAGATACGCAGTATTTT; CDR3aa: CASSLMSNADTQYF
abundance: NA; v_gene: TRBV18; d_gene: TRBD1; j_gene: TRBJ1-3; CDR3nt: TGTGCCAGCTCACCACCCGGGGGACAGGGGAACGGAAACACCATATATTTT; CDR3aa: CASSPPGGQGNGNTIYF
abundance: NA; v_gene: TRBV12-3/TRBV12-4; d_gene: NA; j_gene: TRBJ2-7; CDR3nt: TGTGCCAGCAGTCTTCAGGGTGTGCAGCAGTACTTC; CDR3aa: CASSLQGVQQYF
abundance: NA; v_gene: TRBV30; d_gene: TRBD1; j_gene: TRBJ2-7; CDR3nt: TGTGCCTGGGGCTCCCACAGGGGGGAGCAGTACTTC; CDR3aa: CAWGSHRGEQYF
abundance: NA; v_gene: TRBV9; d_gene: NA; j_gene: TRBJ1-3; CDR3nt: TGTGCCAGCAGCGTAGGTTTGAGGGGGGGGCGTAGCTCTGGAAACACCATATATTTT; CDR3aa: CASSVGLRGGRSSGNTIYF
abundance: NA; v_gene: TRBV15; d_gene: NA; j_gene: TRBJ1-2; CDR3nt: TGTGCCACCAGCAGAGGTCTTACAGATCTCTATGGCTACACCTTC; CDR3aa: CATSRGLTDLYGYTF
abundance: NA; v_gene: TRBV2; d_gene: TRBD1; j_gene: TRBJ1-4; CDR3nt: TGTGCCAGCAGTGTTAGCCCCAGGGGGGAGAGTGAAAAACTGTTTTTT; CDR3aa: CASSVSPRGESEKLFF
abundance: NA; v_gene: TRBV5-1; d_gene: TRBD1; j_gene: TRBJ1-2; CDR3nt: TGCGCCAGCAGCGGATCAGGGGGCGCTTTCTATGGCTACACCTTC; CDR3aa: CASSGSGGAFYGYTF
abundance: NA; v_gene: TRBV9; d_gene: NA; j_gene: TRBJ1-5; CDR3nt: TGTGCCAGCAGCGTAGGGGATCAATTCGAGCCCCAGCATTTT; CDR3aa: CASSVGDQFEPQHF
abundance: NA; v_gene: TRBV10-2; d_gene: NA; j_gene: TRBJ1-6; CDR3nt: TGCGCCAGCAGTGATAGTAATTCACCCCTCCACTTT; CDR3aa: CASSDSNSPLHF
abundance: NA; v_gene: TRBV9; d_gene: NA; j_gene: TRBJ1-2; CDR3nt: TGTGCCAGCAGCGTAGGAGGCGGCGGGGTCGGCACCTTC; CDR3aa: CASSVGGGGVGTF
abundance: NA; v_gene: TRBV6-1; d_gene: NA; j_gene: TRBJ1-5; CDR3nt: TGTGCCAGCAGTGAATCTCGGGCCGGGAGCAATCAGCCCCAGCATTTT; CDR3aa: CASSESRAGSNQPQHF
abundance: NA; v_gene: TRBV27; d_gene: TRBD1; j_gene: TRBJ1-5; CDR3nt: TGTGCCAGCAGTCCCGGGACAGGTGCCAATCAGCCCCAGCATTTT; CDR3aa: CASSPGTGANQPQHF
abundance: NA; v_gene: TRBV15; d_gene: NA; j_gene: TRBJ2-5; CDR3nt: TGTGCCACCAGCAGCGGATTCCAAGAGACCCAGTACTTC; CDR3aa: CATSSGFQETQYF
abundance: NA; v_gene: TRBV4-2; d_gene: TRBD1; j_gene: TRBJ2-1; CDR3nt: TGTGCCAGCAGCCAAGATCCGACAGGGGTTGGTGAGCAGTTCTTC; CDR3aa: CASSQDPTGVGEQFF
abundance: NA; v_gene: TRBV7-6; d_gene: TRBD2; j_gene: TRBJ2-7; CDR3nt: TGTGCCAGCAGCTTAATAACTAGCGGGGGATCCTACGAGCAGTACTTC; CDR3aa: CASSLITSGGSYEQYF
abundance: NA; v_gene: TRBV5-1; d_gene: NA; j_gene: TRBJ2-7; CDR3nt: TGCGCCAGCAGCTGGGGCACACTCTCCTACGAGCAGTACTTC; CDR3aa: CASSWGTLSYEQYF
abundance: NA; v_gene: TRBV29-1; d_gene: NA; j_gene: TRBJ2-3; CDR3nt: TGCAGCGTTGAGTGGGGGGCCACAGATACGCAGTATTTT; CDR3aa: CSVEWGATDTQYF
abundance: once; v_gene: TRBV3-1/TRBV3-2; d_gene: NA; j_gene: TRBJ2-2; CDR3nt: TGTGCCAGCAGCCAGGGCACTGGGAACACCGGGGAGCTGTTTTTT; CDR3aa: CASSQGTGNTGELFF
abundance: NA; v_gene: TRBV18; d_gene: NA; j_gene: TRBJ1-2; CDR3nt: TGTGCCAGCTCAATACAGCCGACAGAAATCTATGGCTACACCTTC; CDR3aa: CASSIQPTEIYGYTF
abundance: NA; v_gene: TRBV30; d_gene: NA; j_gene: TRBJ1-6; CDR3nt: TGTGCCTGGAGTGACAGCGGTTACCATAATTCACCCCTCCACTTT; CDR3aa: CAWSDSGYHNSPLHF
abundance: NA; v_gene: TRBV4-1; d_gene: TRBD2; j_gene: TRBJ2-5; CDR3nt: TGCGCCAGCTCTGGGAGGGCTAGCGGGGGGAGGGGAGAGACCCAGTACTTC; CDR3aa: CASSGRASGGRGETQYF
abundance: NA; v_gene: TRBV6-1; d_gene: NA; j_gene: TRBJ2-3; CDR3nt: TGTGCCAGCAGTGAAGCGGGGGGGGCCGCAGATACGCAGTATTTT; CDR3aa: CASSEAGGAADTQYF
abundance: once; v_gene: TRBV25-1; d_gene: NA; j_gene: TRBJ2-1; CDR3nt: TGTGCCAGCAGCAGGGTGAGGGATGAGCAGTTCTTC; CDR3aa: CASSRVRDEQFF
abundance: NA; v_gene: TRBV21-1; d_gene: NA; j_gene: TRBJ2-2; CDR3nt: TGTGCCAGCAGAAACGAGGTCCAGGAGAGGACCGGGGAGCTGTTTTTT; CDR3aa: CASRNEVQERTGELFF
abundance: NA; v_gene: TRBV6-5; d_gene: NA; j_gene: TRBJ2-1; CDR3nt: TGTGCCAGCAGTTACTCGCAGACTAGTCGGGGCAATGAGCAGTTCTTC; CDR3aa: CASSYSQTSRGNEQFF
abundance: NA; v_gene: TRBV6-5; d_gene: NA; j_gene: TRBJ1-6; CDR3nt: TGTGCCAGCACCCCAGGGCAGTCCCTCGACTCACCCCTCCACTTT; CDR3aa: CASTPGQSLDSPLHF